The 20 T cell receptor beta chains given below trace back to one sample, sequenced in a study of blood T cell repertoires in COVID-19. Some clones are missing from TCRdb's copy, which holds only in-frame ones; the method was immunoSEQ multiplex PCR. The sample holds approximately 270,000 clones, about nine tenths seen once. The sequenced material came from PBMCs or T cells enriched from blood (not recorded which). The receptors derive from a woman aged 25 to 39 with acute COVID-19.

The rearrangement uses TRBV5-1 and TRBJ2-1; TRBD2 matches at 10 bases. The CDR3 sequence is 16 residues long. With 4 bases clipped from V and 1 base from J, the junction kept 5 bases outside the gene matches. Germline CDR1 and CDR2: SGHRS and YFSETQ. CDR3 protein: CASSLTSGKSYNEQFF. In nucleotides, the CDR3 is TGCGCCAGCAGCCTTACTAGCGGGAAGTCCTACAATGAGCAGTTCTTC.

V gene TRBV5-1 combines with J gene TRBJ1-4; no clear D. Trimming stripped 4 bases from V and 4 bases from J, with 11 bases between. The germline gives CDR1 SGHRS, CDR2 YFSETQ. The CDR3 extends over 14 amino acids. This CDR3 reads CASSPATGNEKLFF. DNA for the CDR3: TGCGCCAGCAGCCCGGCTACGGGTAATGAAAAACTGTTTTTT.

The chain is built from TRBV28 and TRBJ2-3, with 7 positions matching TRBD2. Per the germline V gene, CDR1 is MDHEN and CDR2 is SYDVKM. The CDR3 extends over 16 amino acids. V gave up 1 base and J gave up 4 bases; unmatched junction bases: 8. As DNA, the CDR3 is TGTGCCAGCAGTTTATTCGCGGGAGTCAGCGCAGATACGCAGTATTTT. Its translation is CASSLFAGVSADTQYF.

V gene TRBV28 combines with J gene TRBJ2-2; 14 bases are shared with TRBD2. This CDR3 is built from 20 residues. V shed 4 bases and J 7 bases; nucleotides not matched to a gene: 17. The V gene's germline CDR1 is MDHEN and CDR2 SYDVKM. DNA for the CDR3: TGTGCCAGCAGTTCCCTGACAGGGGGGACTAGCGGGAGACTGGGCGGGGAGCTGTTTTTT. It encodes CASSSLTGGTSGRLGGELFF. Based on the CDR3 plus reference TRBV28 and TRBJ2-2, the full variable domain is DVKVTQSSRYLVKRTGEKVFLECVQDMDHENMFWYRQDPGLGLRLIYFSYDVKMKEKGDIPEGYSVSREKKERFSLILESASTNQTSMYLCASSSLTGGTSGRLGGELFFGEGSRLTVL.

This chain links TRBV7-9 with TRBJ2-7; tentatively, D is TRBD1 (7 bases). Germline CDR1 is SEHNR and CDR2 is FQNEAQ (reference sequence). The CDR3 covers 13 residues. Trimming took off 5 bases at V and 3 bases at J, with 11 bases between the two ends. The CDR3 DNA follows: TGTGCCAGCAGCACCCAGGGGGGCTACGAGCAGTACTTC. This codes for CASSTQGGYEQYF. Variable domain in full (rest from reference TRBV7-9 and TRBJ2-7): DTGVSQNPRHKITKRGQNVTFRCDPISEHNRLYWYRQTLGQGPEFLTYFQNEAQLEKSRLLSDRFSAERPKGSFSTLEIQRTEQGDSAMYLCASSTQGGYEQYFGPGTRLTVT.

The V call is TRBV5-1, the J call TRBJ1-3; no reliable D call. This CDR3 comprises 13 residues. V gave up 4 bases and J gave up 0 bases, with 5 bases separating them. CDR1 is SGHRS, CDR2 YFSETQ, per germline. For the CDR3, the DNA is TGCGCCAGCAGCGTCTTCTCTGGAAACACCATATATTTT. Translating gives CASSVFSGNTIYF.

V gene TRBV7-3 combines with J gene TRBJ2-5, with a possible D match to TRBD1 (5 bases). CDR1 is SGHTA and CDR2 is FQGTGA in the germline V gene. The length of the CDR3 is 13 residues. Trimming stripped 5 bases from V and 7 bases from J, with 14 bases between. For the CDR3, the DNA is TGTGCCAGCAGCACCCGACAGCTCGGGACCCAGTACTTC. Amino acids: CASSTRQLGTQYF. The variable domain in full, completed from reference TRBV7-3 and TRBJ2-5, reads GAGVSQTPSNKVTEKGKYVELRCDPISGHTALYWYRQSLGQGPEFLIYFQGTGAADDSGLPNDRFFAVRPEGSVSTLKIQRTERGDSAVYLCASSTRQLGTQYFGPGTRLLVL.

The rearrangement links TRBV12-5 to TRBJ2-2; 7 bases are a match to TRBD1. In germline, CDR1 is LGHNT, CDR2 FRNRAP. The CDR3 contains 16 residues. J lost 1 base, V lost 3 bases, and 5 bases had no gene match. This chain's CDR3 is CASGFRGGLNTGELFF. The CDR3 bases are TGTGCTAGTGGTTTTCGAGGGGGCCTGAACACCGGGGAGCTGTTTTTT.

This chain uses TRBV27 with TRBJ2-6; D unresolved. V lost 8 bases to trimming and J lost 1 base, with 21 bases between them. The CDR3 totals 18 residues. Germline assignment: CDR1 MNHEY and CDR2 SMNVEV (reference sequence). CDR3 sequence (DNA): TGTGCCAGCCACCTATACGCTAGGCGACCTTCTGGGGCCAACGTCCTGACTTTC. As protein: CASHLYARRPSGANVLTF.

J is TRBJ2-5 and V is TRBV30; D uncertain. Trimming took 1 base from V and 2 from J, leaving 5 bases between them. The CDR3 is 12 residues long. In germline, CDR1 is GTSNPN, CDR2 SVGIG (reference sequence). The CDR3 is CAWSALQETQYF. In DNA, the CDR3 is TGTGCCTGGAGTGCTTTACAAGAGACCCAGTACTTC.

The sample holds one count of this clone. The gene calls are TRBV11-1 and TRBJ2-5; D possibly corresponds to TRBD2 (6 bases). The V end was cut by 0 bases, the J end by 5 bases, with 10 bases between. There are 14 residues in the CDR3. Germline CDR1 is SGHAT and CDR2 is FQDESV (reference sequence). CDR3 bases: TGTGCCAGCAGCTTAGCGTTGGGGGGTGAGACCCAGTACTTC. Its protein product is CASSLALGGETQYF.

The rearrangement uses TRBV14 and TRBJ2-2, with D unclear. Trimming pared 1 base from V and 7 bases from J, leaving 7 bases between. Germline lookup yields CDR1 SGHDN and CDR2 FVKESK. The CDR3 is made up of 13 amino acids. The CDR3 protein is CASSQVHIGELFF. DNA of the CDR3: TGTGCCAGCAGCCAAGTTCACATCGGGGAGCTGTTTTTT.

V gene TRBV12-3 or TRBV12-4 combines with J gene TRBJ2-7; 7 bases fit TRBD1. V shed 7 bases and J 5 bases; nucleotides not matched to a gene: 5. The CDR3 is made up of 12 amino acids. CDR3 bases: TGTGCCAGCACCGCGACAGGGAACGAGCAGTACTTC. This codes for CASTATGNEQYF.

This chain joins TRBV27 and TRBJ2-7, with TRBD1 as a possible D gene (5 bases). The germline CDR1 and CDR2 sequences are MNHEY and SMNVEV (reference sequence). Trimming took 0 bases from V and 3 from J, leaving 9 bases between them. There are 14 residues in the CDR3. CDR3 amino acids: CASSLSDQGYEQYF. DNA of the CDR3: TGTGCCAGCAGTTTATCGGATCAGGGCTACGAGCAGTACTTC.

The J gene is TRBJ2-7, the V gene TRBV7-3; 7 bases line up with TRBD1. Germline V gene sequence: CDR1 SGHTA, CDR2 FQGTGA. V lost 4 bases to trimming and J lost 3 bases; unmatched junction nucleotides: 9. The CDR3 extends over 15 amino acids. The chain's CDR3 is CASSSRQGQGYEQYF. The CDR3 region has the DNA TGTGCCAGCAGCTCTCGACAGGGCCAAGGCTACGAGCAGTACTTC.

The V call is TRBV13, the J call TRBJ2-7, with TRBD2 as a possible D gene (6 bases). In germline, CDR1 is PRHDT, CDR2 FYEKMQ (reference sequence). The CDR3 has 13 amino acids. The V and J ends lost 5 bases and 0 bases respectively, with 8 bases between them. The CDR3 bases are TGTGCCAGCAGCCGCGGGATCTCCTACGAGCAGTACTTC. Protein: CASSRGISYEQYF.

The CDR3 coding sequence is TGCAGTGCTAGTTCCGACGGGACACTCTACTACGAGCAGTACTTC. It codes for CSASSDGTLYYEQYF. The V call is TRBV20-1, the J call TRBJ2-7, with a weak D call TRBD1 (6 bases). The CDR3 loop spans 15 amino acids. Deletions cut 3 bases from V and 3 bases from J, with 18 bases between. CDR1 is DFQATT, CDR2 SNEGSKA, per germline (reference sequence).

The V and J genes are TRBV19 and TRBJ1-1, with a possible D match to TRBD1 (6 bases). Germline CDR1 and CDR2: LNHDA and SQIVND (reference sequence). The CDR3 length is 14 residues. V was pared by 10 bases and J by 1 base, with 16 bases between. The CDR3 protein is CATTGGAGNTEAFF. CDR3 nucleotides: TGTGCCACTACGGGGGGGGCCGGGAACACTGAAGCTTTCTTT.

This sequence joins TRBV7-9 and TRBJ1-1; 7 bases align to TRBD1. This CDR3 has 14 residues. Losses at the gene ends were 6 bases for V and 6 bases for J; bases not matched to a gene: 10. CDR1 is SEHNR and CDR2 is FQNEAQ in the germline V gene (reference sequence). The CDR3 DNA reads TGTGCCAGCAGTTACCTACAGGGGAGCCCTGAAGCTTTCTTT. It is translated as CASSYLQGSPEAFF.

The chain couples TRBV9 to TRBJ2-1, with D tentatively TRBD1 (6 bases). Germline CDR1 and CDR2: SGDLS and YYNGEE. V shed 0 bases and J shed 4 bases, with 14 bases lying between them. The CDR3 extends over 16 amino acids. The chain's CDR3 is CASSVDFRTEYNEQFF. The CDR3 DNA reads TGTGCCAGCAGCGTAGATTTTAGGACAGAATACAATGAGCAGTTCTTC.